The 25 T cell receptor beta chains listed next were all sequenced from one sample in a study of blood T cell repertoires in COVID-19. This table comes from immunoSEQ multiplex PCR, and its TCRdb copy is limited to in-frame clones, with some not included. The table records about 460,000 clones, about nine tenths of them present only once. The sequenced sample consisted of PBMCs or T cells enriched from blood (not recorded which). The source of these receptors is a woman aged 60 to 75 who had recovered from COVID-19.

This clone is a singleton in its sample. The chain links TRBV12-5 to TRBJ2-1, with D possibly TRBD1 on 7 matching bases. The CDR3 sequence is 12 residues long. Trimming cost V 3 bases and J 10 bases, with 10 bases left between them. Germline V gene data show CDR1 as LGHNT and CDR2 as FRNRAP. CDR3 residues: CASGFGGGEQFF. For the CDR3, the DNA is TGTGCTAGTGGTTTTGGAGGGGGCGAGCAGTTCTTC.

The chain carries TRBV4-1 and TRBJ1-5; 8 bases fit TRBD1. The CDR3 totals 16 residues. In germline, CDR1 is MGHRA, CDR2 YSYEKL. Trimming removed 2 bases from V and 6 bases from J; junction bases left unmatched: 9. The CDR3 here is CASSQTTGAVVQPQHF. CDR3 nucleotides: TGCGCCAGCAGCCAAACGACAGGGGCGGTAGTTCAGCCCCAGCATTTT.

The genes are TRBV10-3 and TRBJ1-4, with D possibly matching TRBD1 (6 bases). The CDR3 runs 13 residues. Germline V CDR1 and CDR2: ENHRY, SYGVKD. V lost 10 bases and J 3 bases, leaving 12 bases between the germline ends. The CDR3 protein is CATTGLANEKLFF. The CDR3 DNA sequence: TGTGCCACTACAGGGTTGGCTAATGAAAAACTGTTTTTT.

This clone has just a few counts. The chain uses TRBV19 and TRBJ1-5; tentatively, D is TRBD1 (6 bases). The CDR3 has 19 residues. The V end lost 5 bases, the J end lost 2 bases, and 25 bases lay between the germline ends. In germline, CDR1 is LNHDA, CDR2 SQIVND (reference sequence). The CDR3 DNA reads TGTGCCAGTAGTGCAATCCCGGACAGCCTCGGAAGGGGCAATCAGCCCCAGCATTTT. Residues: CASSAIPDSLGRGNQPQHF.

V usage is TRBV6-1 and J usage is TRBJ1-1; D may be TRBD1 (5 bases). This CDR3 contains 13 residues. The V and J ends lost 3 bases and 3 bases respectively, with 8 bases between them. Per the germline V gene, CDR1 is MNHNS and CDR2 is SASEGT. The CDR3, as DNA: TGTGCCAGCAGTGATTGGGGGGACACTGAAGCTTTCTTT. Translated: CASSDWGDTEAFF.

This chain connects TRBV3-1 (or the pseudogene TRBV3-2) to TRBJ1-2; no definite D call. The CDR3 has 15 amino acids. V lost 0 bases to trimming and J lost 4 bases, with 12 bases between them. Looked up from germline, CDR1 is LGHDT and CDR2 is YNNKEL (reference sequence). CDR3 nucleotide sequence: TGTGCCAGCAGCCAAGATAACGGGGTTACCTATGGCTACACCTTC. Encoded protein: CASSQDNGVTYGYTF.

This clone appeared a few times. The CDR3 loop is CASSLDPQGKAFF. CDR3 in DNA: TGTGCCAGCAGCTTAGATCCACAGGGCAAAGCTTTCTTT. The chain links TRBV11-3 to TRBJ1-1, with D maybe TRBD1 (6 bases). Trimming pared 0 bases from V and 9 bases from J, leaving 11 bases between. Germline V lookup: CDR1 SGHNT, CDR2 YENEEA. This CDR3 is built from 13 residues.

The CDR3 sequence is CASSFASRNTEAFF. The CDR3 DNA is TGTGCCAGCAGCTTCGCGTCGCGTAACACTGAAGCTTTCTTT. V is TRBV3-1 (or the pseudogene TRBV3-2) and J is TRBJ1-1; D call uncertain. V was clipped by 5 bases and J by 2 bases, with 12 bases between them. The V gene's germline CDR1 is LGHDT and CDR2 YNNKEL (reference sequence). The CDR3 totals 14 residues.

The rearrangement links TRBV27 to TRBJ1-6; 8 bases fit TRBD1. CDR3 length: 15 amino acids. Per germline, CDR1 MNHEY and CDR2 SMNVEV (reference sequence). V lost 4 bases and J lost 7; bases outside the gene matches: 6. The CDR3 DNA reads TGTGCCAGCAGTTCCGGGACAGGTGACAATTCACCCCTCCACTTT. It codes for CASSSGTGDNSPLHF.

The CDR3 spells CASSSYPDWEKLFF. The CDR3 DNA sequence: TGTGCCAGCAGTTCCTACCCGGACTGGGAAAAACTGTTTTTT. This sequence joins TRBV27 and TRBJ1-4; D gene ambiguous. CDR1 is MNHEY, CDR2 SMNVEV, per germline (reference sequence). This CDR3 comprises 14 residues. V was shortened by 4 bases and J by 8 bases, with 14 bases between the two germline ends.

The J gene is TRBJ2-3, the V gene TRBV6-4; 9 bases agree with TRBD2. The V and J ends lost 6 bases and 1 base, in that order; junction bases with no gene match: 5. The CDR3 spans 15 residues. Germline V gives CDR1 MRHNA, CDR2 SNTAGT. CDR3 protein: CASRRIAGGTDTQYF. The CDR3 coding sequence is TGTGCCAGCAGGAGAATAGCGGGAGGCACAGATACGCAGTATTTT.

This clone was detected once. The sample holds other DNA sequences that translate to the same CDR3. The rearrangement joins TRBV19 to TRBJ1-2, with 9 bases that match TRBD1. This CDR3 has 13 residues. V shed 6 bases, J shed 4 bases, and the junction held 3 bases outside the gene matches. The germline V gene encodes CDR1 LNHDA and CDR2 SQIVND (reference sequence). The CDR3 DNA reads TGTGCCAGTAGCCCGGACAGGGGCTATGGCTACACCTTC. Protein: CASSPDRGYGYTF.

The rearrangement links TRBV5-8 to TRBJ1-4; D is uncertain. CDR3 length: 13 amino acids. V dropped 2 bases and J dropped 4 bases, with 6 bases sitting between them. In germline, CDR1 is SGHTS, CDR2 YDEGEE. The CDR3 loop reads CASSFGLNEKLFF. CDR3 coding DNA: TGTGCCAGCAGCTTCGGACTTAATGAAAAACTGTTTTTT.

V is TRBV10-1 and J is TRBJ1-3, with D perhaps matching TRBD1 (6 bases). V was trimmed by 3 bases and J by 0 bases, leaving 9 bases between them. Germline V gene lookup returns CDR1 WNHNN and CDR2 SYGVQD (reference sequence). This CDR3 comprises 15 residues. The CDR3 DNA sequence: TGCGCCAGCAGTGATCCGGGACACTCTGGAAACACCATATATTTT. Translation gives CASSDPGHSGNTIYF.

Notes on this clone: No DNA is shown, since the ends of the CDR3 on it are uncertain; the CDR3 is the one TCRdb lists. V gene TRBV7-2 combines with J gene TRBJ2-3; TRBD2, the table's D call, lacks a check against the DNA. Counting both end residues, the CDR3 totals 14 amino acids. CDR1 is SGHTA, CDR2 FQGNSA, per germline. The CDR3 reads CASSPVGGGTFGYF.

As concerns this clone: A junction end diverges from the germline sequence, so it may reflect a read error. The chain is built from TRBV5-1 and TRBJ2-2, with D tentatively TRBD2 (5 bases). Germline V CDR1 and CDR2: SGHRS, YFSETQ. The CDR3 length is 11 residues. CDR3 sequence (DNA): TGCGCCAGCAGCCAATCCGGGAAGCTGTTTTTT. Its protein is CASSQSGKLFF.

The rearrangement joins TRBV27 to TRBJ1-5; 12 nucleotides align to TRBD1. This CDR3 region has 18 residues. CDR1 and CDR2 from the germline V gene are MNHEY and SMNVEV (reference sequence). With 5 bases clipped from V and 4 bases from J, the junction kept 12 bases outside the gene matches. The CDR3, as DNA: TGTGCCAGCAGTAAGAATATCGGGACAGGGGGCCGAAATCAGCCCCAGCATTTT. Its protein product is CASSKNIGTGGRNQPQHF.

The chain couples TRBV3-1 (or the pseudogene TRBV3-2) to TRBJ1-2; possibly TRBD1 for D (5 bases). Germline loops: CDR1 LGHDT, CDR2 YNNKEL (reference sequence). Trimming took off 4 bases at V and 4 bases at J, with 10 bases between the two ends. This CDR3 has 13 amino acids. The CDR3 DNA follows: TGTGCCAGCAGCCCTACGCAGGGCTATGGCTACACCTTC. Residues: CASSPTQGYGYTF.

The V call is TRBV27, the J call TRBJ2-2; no clear D. Germline-derived CDR1 and CDR2 are MNHEY and SMNVEV (reference sequence). The CDR3 is made up of 15 amino acids. The V gene lost 2 bases and the J gene lost 1 base, with 8 bases spanning the gap. The CDR3 sequence: CASSLTAVNTGELFF. CDR3 in DNA: TGTGCCAGCAGTTTAACTGCGGTGAACACCGGGGAGCTGTTTTTT.

The chain carries TRBV6-5 and TRBJ1-3; D ambiguous. This CDR3 comprises 15 residues. The germline CDR1 and CDR2 sequences are MNHEY and SVGAGI. Trimming cost V 0 bases and J 2 bases, with 8 bases left between them. This CDR3 reads CASSYSSGPGNTIYF. CDR3 coding DNA: TGTGCCAGCAGTTACTCGTCAGGCCCTGGAAACACCATATATTTT.

This clone occurred once. The rearrangement joins TRBV11-3 to TRBJ1-1; 8 bases match TRBD1. The CDR3 runs to 17 residues. V lost 0 bases and J lost 3; bases outside the gene matches: 9. CDR1 is SGHNT and CDR2 is YENEEA in the germline V gene. The CDR3 DNA sequence: TGTGCCAGCAGCTTAGATCGCGTGGGCAGGGGGCACACTGAAGCTTTCTTT. This codes for CASSLDRVGRGHTEAFF.

The CDR3 reads CASSPETGARDTDTQYF. In DNA form, the CDR3 reads TGTGCCAGCAGCCCAGAGACAGGGGCTAGGGACACAGATACGCAGTATTTT. The rearrangement uses TRBV11-3 and TRBJ2-3; TRBD1 agrees at 8 bases. V was clipped by 5 bases and J by 2 bases; unmatched bases: 12. The CDR3 is 17 residues long. CDR1 and CDR2 from the germline V gene are SGHNT and YENEEA.

V and J are TRBV19 and TRBJ1-1; D is ambiguous. V lost 1 base and J 4 bases, leaving 7 bases between the germline ends. From germline, CDR1 is LNHDA and CDR2 SQIVND (reference sequence). The CDR3 has 13 residues. The CDR3 DNA reads TGTGCCAGTAGTATAGGACGCGGCACTGAAGCTTTCTTT. Translation: CASSIGRGTEAFF.

This clone was recorded only once. V and J are TRBV5-1 and TRBJ2-7; TRBD1 might be the D (5 bases). V lost 0 bases, J lost 4 bases, and 8 bases lay in between. The germline V gene has CDR1 SGHRS and CDR2 YFSETQ. The CDR3 contains 13 residues. The chain's CDR3 is CASSLVAGYEQYF. The CDR3 DNA sequence: TGCGCCAGCAGCTTGGTGGCAGGGTACGAGCAGTACTTC.

This chain connects TRBV11-2 to TRBJ2-1; 10 positions agree with TRBD1. The junction had 2 bases not matched to a gene; V was cut back by 4 bases and J by 2 bases. CDR3 size: 15 residues. In germline, CDR1 is SGHAT, CDR2 FQNNGV. CDR3 in DNA: TGTGCCAGCAGCTCGGGACAGGGGACCTACAATGAGCAGTTCTTC. As protein: CASSSGQGTYNEQFF.